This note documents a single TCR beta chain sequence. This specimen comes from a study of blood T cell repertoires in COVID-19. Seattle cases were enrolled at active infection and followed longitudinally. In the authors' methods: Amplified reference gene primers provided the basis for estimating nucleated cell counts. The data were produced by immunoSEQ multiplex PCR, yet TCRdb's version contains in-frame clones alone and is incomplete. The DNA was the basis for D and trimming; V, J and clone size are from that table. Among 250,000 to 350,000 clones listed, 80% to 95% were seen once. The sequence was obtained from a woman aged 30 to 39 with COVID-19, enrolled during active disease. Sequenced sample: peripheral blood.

The CDR3 reads CASSAWTGGNEQFF. In nucleotides, the CDR3 is TGTGCCAGCAGCGCCTGGACAGGGGGCAATGAGCAGTTCTTC. The genes are TRBV3-1 (or the pseudogene TRBV3-2) and TRBJ2-1; 10 bases map to TRBD1. CDR3 length equals 14 residues. V lost 5 bases to trimming and J lost 6 bases; unmatched junction nucleotides: 4. Per germline, CDR1 LGHDT and CDR2 YNNKEL (reference sequence).